This T cell receptor (beta chain) is drawn from a study of STAT5B mutations in CD4+ large granular lymphocyte leukemia (dated by TCRdb to between 2021 and 2024). As for the study more broadly: Among the healthy controls, the CDR3 'QG' motif was associated with a particular HLA allele. TCRbeta repertoires of CD4+ T-cell large granular lymphocyte leukemia patients were compared with those of healthy blood donors. Flow cytometry performed on FACSCanto II or FACSVerse showed that the purified fractions had more than 95% purity among lymphocytes. Study-level results and caveats: Data were not HLA-matched; higher clonality in CD4+ versus CD8+ T-LGLL could reflect the relatively small sample size. Each patient's main leukemic clonotypes were private, but 25% of these clonotypes showed up at low frequency in the non-leukemic repertoires of other patients. TRBV06-family usage was enriched among the top patient clones (8/27) compared with healthy controls (2/35). Greater clonality appeared to be present in CD4-sorted patient repertoires than in healthy CD4+ repertoires, and the difference was retained after the putative leukemic clones were removed.

CDR1 and CDR2 are read off the germline V gene as SQVTM and ANQGSEA. The CDR3 runs 15 residues from the cysteine to the phenylalanine. Kept here is only the CDR3 DNA, which spans 45 bases and is read in frame from base 1. Trimming at the junction amounts to 4 bases on V and 0 bases on J, and the germline ends lie 15 bases apart. This clone appeared once. Its antigen is still unknown. No clone much larger than this one lies a single base away; base qualities are absent. The healthy control group was made up of 30 to 45 blood donors, and the Finnish Red Cross blood service supplied their buffy coats. All TCR-sequenced material derived from peripheral blood: patient blood samples and healthy donor buffy coats. Peripheral blood mononuclear cells were isolated by Ficoll-Hypaque gradient centrifugation. Magnetic purification was used to isolate CD4+ cells from the buffy coats of the healthy controls. The Gentra Puregene Cell and Tissue kit was used for genomic DNA extraction, and quantification was performed on a Qubit 2.0 fluorometer.

The immunoSEQ assay at survey resolution was applied to genomic DNA for sequencing of TCRbeta rearrangements. For the original study's pipeline: In the TCR sequencing data, the smallest productive clonotype frequency that could be detected was 2.59 x 10-5. Only productive TCRbeta rearrangements, defined as complete and in-frame sequences, were included in the analyses. The clonality of each sample was calculated as Simpson clonality in the immunoSEQ Analyzer version 3.0. Clones were categorized by frequency as very rare, small, medium, large (1-20%) or hyperexpanded (>20%). OLGA 1.2.3 estimated generation probabilities, VDJtools produced V-gene circos plots, VDJdb was queried for specificities, and GLIPH identified CDR3 motifs. The source is immuneACCESS, and TCRdb retained only in-frame sequences with V and J called. Part of the clones is not carried over; for the studies checked, unresolved V genes explain less than half of this, and the remainder is unexplained. For V, J and clone size, that table is used; D and trimming come from the DNA. The sample table contains 30,000 to 40,000 clones; only one count was recorded for about 87% of them. The leading ten clones occupy approximately 0.94% of the sample.

What was sequenced was CD4+ T cells from blood buffy coats. Here the chain combines TRBV29-1 and TRBJ1-1; TRBD1 might be the D gene, on 5 matching bases. The sequence derives from a human donor in good health. The CDR3 sequence is CSVGFRQRMNTEAFF. The DNA is TGCAGCGTTGGGTTCCGACAGCGAATGAACACTGAAGCTTTCTTT.